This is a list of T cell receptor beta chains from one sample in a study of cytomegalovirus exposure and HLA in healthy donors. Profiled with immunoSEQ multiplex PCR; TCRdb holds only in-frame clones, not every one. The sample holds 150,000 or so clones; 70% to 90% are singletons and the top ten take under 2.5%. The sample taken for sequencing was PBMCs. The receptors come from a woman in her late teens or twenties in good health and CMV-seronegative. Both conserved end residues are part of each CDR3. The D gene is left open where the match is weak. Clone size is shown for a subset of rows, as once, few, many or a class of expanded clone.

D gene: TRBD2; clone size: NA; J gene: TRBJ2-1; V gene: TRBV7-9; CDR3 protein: CASTLAGGDGNEQFF; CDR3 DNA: TGTGCCAGCACCCTAGCGGGAGGGGATGGCAATGAGCAGTTCTTC
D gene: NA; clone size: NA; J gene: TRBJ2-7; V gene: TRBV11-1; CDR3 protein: CASSPRTWPLYEQYF; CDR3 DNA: TGTGCCAGCAGCCCACGGACTTGGCCTCTCTACGAGCAGTACTTC
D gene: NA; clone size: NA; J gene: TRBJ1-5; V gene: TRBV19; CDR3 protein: CASSIGQGFGPQHF; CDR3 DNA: TGTGCCAGTAGTATAGGCCAGGGCTTCGGGCCCCAGCATTTT
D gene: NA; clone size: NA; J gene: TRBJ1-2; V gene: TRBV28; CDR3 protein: CASSFIEALYGYTF; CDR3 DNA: TGTGCCAGCAGTTTTATCGAGGCTCTCTATGGCTACACCTTC
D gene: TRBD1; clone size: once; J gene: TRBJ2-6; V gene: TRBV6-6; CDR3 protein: CASSHPGQGANVLTF; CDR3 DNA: TGTGCCAGCAGTCACCCGGGACAGGGGGCCAACGTCCTGACTTTC
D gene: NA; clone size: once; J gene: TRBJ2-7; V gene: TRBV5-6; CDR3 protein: CASSLAKGQFYEQYF; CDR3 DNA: TGTGCCAGCAGCTTGGCCAAGGGGCAGTTCTACGAGCAGTACTTC
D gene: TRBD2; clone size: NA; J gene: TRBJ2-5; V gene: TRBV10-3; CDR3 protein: CAITSGVYQETQYF; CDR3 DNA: TGTGCCATCACCAGCGGGGTGTACCAAGAGACCCAGTACTTC
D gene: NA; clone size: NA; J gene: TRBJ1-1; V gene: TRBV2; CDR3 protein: CASKRLYTEAFF; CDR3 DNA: TGTGCCAGCAAGAGGCTCTACACTGAAGCTTTCTTT
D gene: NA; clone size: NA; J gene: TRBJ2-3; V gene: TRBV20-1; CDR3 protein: CSAPRTDTQYF; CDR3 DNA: TGCAGTGCTCCTAGAACAGATACGCAGTATTTT
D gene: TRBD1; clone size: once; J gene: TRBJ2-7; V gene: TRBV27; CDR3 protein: CASRGTAPYEQYF; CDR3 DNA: TGTGCCAGCAGGGGGACAGCTCCATACGAGCAGTACTTC
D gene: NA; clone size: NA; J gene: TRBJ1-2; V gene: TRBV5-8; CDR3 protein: CASSLRDIGGYTF; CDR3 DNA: TGTGCCAGCAGCCTACGGGACATAGGTGGCTACACCTTC
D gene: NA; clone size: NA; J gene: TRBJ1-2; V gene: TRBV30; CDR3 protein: CAAWTSGGYTF; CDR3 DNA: TGTGCCGCGTGGACTTCGGGTGGCTACACCTTC
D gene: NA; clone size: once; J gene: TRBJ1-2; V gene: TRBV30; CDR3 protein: CAWSEVPGYTF; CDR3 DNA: TGTGCCTGGAGCGAGGTGCCTGGCTACACCTTC
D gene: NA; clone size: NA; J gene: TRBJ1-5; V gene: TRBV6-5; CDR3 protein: CASRHGQFSQPQHF; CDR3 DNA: TGTGCCAGCAGACACGGACAGTTCAGTCAGCCCCAGCATTTT
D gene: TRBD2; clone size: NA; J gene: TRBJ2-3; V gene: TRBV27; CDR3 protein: CASSLLAGVDTQYF; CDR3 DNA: TGTGCCAGCAGTTTACTAGCGGGAGTGGATACGCAGTATTTT
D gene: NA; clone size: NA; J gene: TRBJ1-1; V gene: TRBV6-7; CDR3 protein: CASKVGLGTEAFF; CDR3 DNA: TGTGCCAGCAAAGTGGGGCTGGGTACTGAAGCTTTCTTT
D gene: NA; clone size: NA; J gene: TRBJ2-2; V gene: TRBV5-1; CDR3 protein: CASSTSAPNTGELFF; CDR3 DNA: TGCGCCAGCAGCACATCAGCGCCGAACACCGGGGAGCTGTTTTTT
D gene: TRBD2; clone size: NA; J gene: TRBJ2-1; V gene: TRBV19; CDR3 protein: CASSPSSGGSYNEQFF; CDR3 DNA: TGTGCCAGTAGTCCCTCTAGCGGGGGTTCCTACAATGAGCAGTTCTTC
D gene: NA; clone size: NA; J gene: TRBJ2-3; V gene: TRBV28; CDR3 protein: CASSLGTLTDTQYF; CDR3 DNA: TGTGCCAGCAGTTTGGGGACACTCACAGATACGCAGTATTTT
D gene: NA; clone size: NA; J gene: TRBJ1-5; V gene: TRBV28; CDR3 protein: CASALVRYQPQHF; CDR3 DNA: TGTGCCAGCGCCCTGGTTCGGTATCAGCCCCAGCATTTT
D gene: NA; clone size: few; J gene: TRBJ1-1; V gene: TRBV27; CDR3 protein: CASSLSRNTEAFF; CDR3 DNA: TGTGCCAGCAGTTTAAGTAGGAACACTGAAGCTTTCTTT
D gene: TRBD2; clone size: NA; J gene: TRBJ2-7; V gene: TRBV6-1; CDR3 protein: CASSDWLADSYEQYF; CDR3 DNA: TGTGCCAGCAGTGACTGGCTAGCGGACTCCTACGAGCAGTACTTC
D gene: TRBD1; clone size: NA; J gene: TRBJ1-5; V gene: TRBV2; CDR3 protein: CASSYLATGLGQPQHF; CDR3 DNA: TGTGCCAGCAGTTACTTAGCGACAGGGTTGGGCCAGCCCCAGCATTTT
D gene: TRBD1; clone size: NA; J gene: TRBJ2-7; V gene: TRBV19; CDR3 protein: CASSLDFGQGVYEQYF; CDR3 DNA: TGTGCCAGTAGTCTGGACTTCGGACAGGGGGTCTACGAGCAGTACTTC